The 8 T cell receptor beta chains below come from one sample, sequenced in a study of CD8+ T cells in alopecia areata. The authors extracted RNA and reverse transcribed it into cDNA as the sequencing template. Profiling relied on immunoSEQ multiplex PCR, and the TCRdb table lists in-frame clones only, not all of them. The table includes 65,000 to 75,000 clones, 29% detected once. Regarding treatment: oral pan-JAK inhibitor, 5-10 mg twice daily. The sequencing used CD8+ T cells sorted from blood, collected at week 4, from a patient treated with tofacitinib. Receptors originate from a human donor with alopecia areata.

This clone has only a few counts. This chain uses TRBV29-1 with TRBJ2-5; D perhaps matches TRBD2 (5 bases). The CDR3 has 12 residues. V was cut by 3 bases and J by 7 bases, with 12 bases left in between. Germline CDR1 SQVTM, CDR2 ANQGSEA. This CDR3 reads CSVELGEGTQYF. The CDR3, as DNA: TGCAGCGTTGAGTTGGGAGAGGGGACCCAGTACTTC.

This clone occurred a few times. J is TRBJ2-1 and V is TRBV2, with 12 bases matching TRBD2. The V gene's germline CDR1 is SNHLY and CDR2 FYNNEI. Trimming at V came to 8 bases and at J to 7 bases, leaving 9 bases not matched to a gene. The CDR3 runs 15 residues. The CDR3 coding sequence is TGTGCCAGCGCCCGGGGACTAGCGGGCGAGAATGAGCAGTTCTTC. Amino acids: CASARGLAGENEQFF.

This clone was counted a few times. The gene calls are TRBV5-6 and TRBJ2-1; 8 nucleotides line up with TRBD1. Trimming at V came to 3 bases and at J to 8 bases, leaving 10 bases not matched to a gene. This CDR3 comprises 15 residues. Germline V gives CDR1 SGHDT, CDR2 YYEEEE. The chain's CDR3 is CASSSTGTGTDEQFF. The CDR3 coding sequence is TGTGCCAGCAGCTCCACCGGGACAGGTACCGATGAGCAGTTCTTC.

The gene calls are TRBV6-5 and TRBJ1-5, with a possible D match to TRBD1 (6 bases). V was shortened by 5 bases and J by 7 bases, with 15 bases between the two germline ends. Germline V gene data show CDR1 as MNHEY and CDR2 as SVGAGI. CDR3 length: 14 amino acids. CDR3 loop: CASSHHRDQQPQHF. The DNA of the CDR3 is TGTGCCAGCAGTCACCACAGGGATCAGCAGCCCCAGCATTTT.

As to this clone: Other DNA sequences in the same sample also yield this CDR3. The rearrangement links TRBV29-1 to TRBJ2-2; D ambiguous. V lost 4 bases to trimming and J lost 4 bases, with 4 bases between them. The CDR3 consists of 11 residues. Germline assignment: CDR1 SQVTM and CDR2 ANQGSEA. CDR3 loop: CSVVSTGELFF. The CDR3 DNA reads as TGCAGCGTTGTATCCACCGGGGAGCTGTTTTTT.

The genes are TRBV7-2 and TRBJ2-3, with D hard to call. V lost 8 bases to trimming and J lost 6 bases, with 12 bases between them. Germline V gives CDR1 SGHTA, CDR2 FQGNSA. The CDR3 is made up of 12 amino acids. The CDR3 DNA sequence: TGTGCCAGCTCCTATCGAGTGGATACGCAGTATTTT. Translation: CASSYRVDTQYF.

The chain uses TRBV6-5 and TRBJ1-1, with D unclear. Germline V gene lookup returns CDR1 MNHEY and CDR2 SVGAGI. V was trimmed by 8 bases and J by 5 bases, leaving 18 bases between them. CDR3 length equals 14 residues. DNA for the CDR3: TGTGCCAGCCGCCCTGGTGGGGTTGCGACTGAAGCTTTCTTT. It codes for CASRPGGVATEAFF.

The chain joins TRBV9 to TRBJ1-1; the match to TRBD1 covers 7 bases. Germline V gene lookup returns CDR1 SGDLS and CDR2 YYNGEE. The CDR3 length is 14 residues. Germline trimming cut 3 bases from V and 6 bases from J; bases unmatched to any gene: 8. The CDR3 DNA sequence: TGTGCCAGCAGCGCCTCCTGGACAGGTTCTGAAGCTTTCTTT. Protein: CASSASWTGSEAFF.